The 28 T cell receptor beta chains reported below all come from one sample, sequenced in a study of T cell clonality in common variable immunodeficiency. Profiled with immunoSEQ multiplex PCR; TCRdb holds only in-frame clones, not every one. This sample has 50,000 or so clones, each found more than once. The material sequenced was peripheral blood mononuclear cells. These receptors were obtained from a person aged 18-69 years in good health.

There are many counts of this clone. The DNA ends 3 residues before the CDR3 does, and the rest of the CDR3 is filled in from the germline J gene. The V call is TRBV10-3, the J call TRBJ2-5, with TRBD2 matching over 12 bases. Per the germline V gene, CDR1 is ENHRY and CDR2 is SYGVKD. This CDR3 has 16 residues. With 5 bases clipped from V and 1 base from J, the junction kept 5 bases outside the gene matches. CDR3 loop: CAISIGLAGLQETQYF. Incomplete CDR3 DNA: TGTGCCATCAGTATAGGACTAGCGGGGCTCCAAGAGACC.

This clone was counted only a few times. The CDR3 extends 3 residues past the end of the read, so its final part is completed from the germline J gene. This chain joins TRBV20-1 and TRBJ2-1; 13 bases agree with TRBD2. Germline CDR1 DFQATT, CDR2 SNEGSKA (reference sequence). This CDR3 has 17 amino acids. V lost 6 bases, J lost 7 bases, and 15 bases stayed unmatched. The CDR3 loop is CSAQGARRTSGSNEQFF. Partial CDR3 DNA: TGCAGTGCCCAGGGTGCCCGAAGGACTAGCGGGAGTAATGAG.

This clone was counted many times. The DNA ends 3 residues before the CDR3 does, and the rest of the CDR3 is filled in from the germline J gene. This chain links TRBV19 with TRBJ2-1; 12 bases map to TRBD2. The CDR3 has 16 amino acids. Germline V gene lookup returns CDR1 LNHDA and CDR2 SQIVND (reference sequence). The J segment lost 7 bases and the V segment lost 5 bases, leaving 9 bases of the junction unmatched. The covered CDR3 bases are TGTGCCAGTAGTGTGACTAGCGGGAGACTGGGTAATGAG. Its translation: CASSVTSGRLGNE. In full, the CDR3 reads CASSVTSGRLGNEQFF.

Incomplete CDR3 DNA: TGTGCCAGCAGTCGGGTGAGCAATACCTACGAC. Encoded protein: CASSRVSNTYD. In full, the CDR3 reads CASSRVSNTYDYTF. The chain uses TRBV2 and TRBJ1-2; D remains unclear. Read coverage stops 3 residues before the CDR3 terminus; the germline J gene supplies the remainder. CDR3 size: 14 residues. CDR1 SNHLY and CDR2 FYNNEI come from the germline V gene.

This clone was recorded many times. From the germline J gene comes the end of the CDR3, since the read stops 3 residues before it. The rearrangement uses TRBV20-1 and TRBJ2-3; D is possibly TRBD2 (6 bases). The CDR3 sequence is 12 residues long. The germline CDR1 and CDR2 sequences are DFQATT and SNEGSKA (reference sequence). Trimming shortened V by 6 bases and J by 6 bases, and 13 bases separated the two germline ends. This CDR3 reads CSAPDGGDTQYF. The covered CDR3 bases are TGCAGTGCCCCTGATGGGGGGGATACG.

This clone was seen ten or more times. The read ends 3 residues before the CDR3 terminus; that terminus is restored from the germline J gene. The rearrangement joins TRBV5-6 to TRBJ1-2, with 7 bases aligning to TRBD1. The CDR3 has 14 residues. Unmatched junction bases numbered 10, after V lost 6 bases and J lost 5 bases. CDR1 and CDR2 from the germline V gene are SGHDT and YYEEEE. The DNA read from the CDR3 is TGTGCCAGCACTCCCCAGGGGGGCATTTATGGC. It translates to CASTPQGGIYG. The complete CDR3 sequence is CASTPQGGIYGYTF.

CDR3 in amino acids: CASSLELAGFNEQFF. Partial CDR3 DNA: TGTGCCAGCAGCTTAGAACTAGCGGGGTTCAATGAG. The chain uses TRBV11-2 and TRBJ2-1; 10 positions agree with TRBD2. The CDR3 end is not reached by the read, which stops 3 residues before it; the germline J gene fills it in. The CDR3 sequence is 15 residues long. V was clipped by 0 bases and J by 6 bases; unmatched bases: 2. CDR1 is SGHAT and CDR2 is FQNNGV in the germline V gene.

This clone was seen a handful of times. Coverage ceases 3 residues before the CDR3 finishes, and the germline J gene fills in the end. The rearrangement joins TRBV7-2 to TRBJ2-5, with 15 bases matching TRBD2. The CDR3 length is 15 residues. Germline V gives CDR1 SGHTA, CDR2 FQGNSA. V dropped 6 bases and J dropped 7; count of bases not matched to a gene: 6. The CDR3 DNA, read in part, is TGTGCCAGCAGACCAGGACTAGCGGGAGGGGGGACC. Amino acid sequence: CASRPGLAGGGT. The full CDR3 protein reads CASRPGLAGGGTQYF.

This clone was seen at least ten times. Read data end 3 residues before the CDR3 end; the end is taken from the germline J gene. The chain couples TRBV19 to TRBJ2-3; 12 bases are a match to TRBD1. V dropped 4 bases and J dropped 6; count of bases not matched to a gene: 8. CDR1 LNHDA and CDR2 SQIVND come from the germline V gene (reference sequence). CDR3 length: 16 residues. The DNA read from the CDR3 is TGTGCCAGTAGTAGAACCGGGACAGGGGGCGCGGATACG. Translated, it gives CASSRTGTGGADT. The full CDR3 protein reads CASSRTGTGGADTQYF.

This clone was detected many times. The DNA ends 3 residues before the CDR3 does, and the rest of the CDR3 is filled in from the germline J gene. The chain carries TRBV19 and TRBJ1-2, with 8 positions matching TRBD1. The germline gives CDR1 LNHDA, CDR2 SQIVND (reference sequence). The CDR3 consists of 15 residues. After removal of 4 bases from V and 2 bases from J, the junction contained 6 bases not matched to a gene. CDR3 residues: CASSTRQGKNYGYTF. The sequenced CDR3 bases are TGTGCCAGTAGTACTCGACAGGGGAAGAACTATGGC.

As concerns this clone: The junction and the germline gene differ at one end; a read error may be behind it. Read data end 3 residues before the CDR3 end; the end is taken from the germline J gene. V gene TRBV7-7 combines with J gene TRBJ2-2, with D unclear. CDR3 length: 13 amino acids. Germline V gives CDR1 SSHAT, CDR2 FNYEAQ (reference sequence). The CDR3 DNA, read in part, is TGTGCTAGCAGCTTAAACACGAATGAAAAG. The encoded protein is CASSLNTNEK. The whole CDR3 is CASSLNTNEKLFF.

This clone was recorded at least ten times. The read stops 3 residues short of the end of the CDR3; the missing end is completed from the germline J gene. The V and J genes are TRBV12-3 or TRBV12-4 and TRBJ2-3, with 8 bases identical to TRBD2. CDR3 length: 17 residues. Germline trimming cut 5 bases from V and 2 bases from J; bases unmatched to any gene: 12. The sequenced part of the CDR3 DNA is TGTGCCAGCAGTCCGGGACTAGTTGCCCCCAACACAGATACG. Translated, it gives CASSPGLVAPNTDT. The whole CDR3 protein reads CASSPGLVAPNTDTQYF.

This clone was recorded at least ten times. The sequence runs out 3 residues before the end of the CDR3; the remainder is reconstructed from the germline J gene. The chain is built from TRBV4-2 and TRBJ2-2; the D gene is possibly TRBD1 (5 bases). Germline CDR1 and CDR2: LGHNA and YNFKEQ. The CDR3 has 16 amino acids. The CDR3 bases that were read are TGTGCCAGCAGCCAAGAGCCGCAGGGCACTAATGAAAAG. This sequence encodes CASSQEPQGTNEK. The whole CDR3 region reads CASSQEPQGTNEKLFF.

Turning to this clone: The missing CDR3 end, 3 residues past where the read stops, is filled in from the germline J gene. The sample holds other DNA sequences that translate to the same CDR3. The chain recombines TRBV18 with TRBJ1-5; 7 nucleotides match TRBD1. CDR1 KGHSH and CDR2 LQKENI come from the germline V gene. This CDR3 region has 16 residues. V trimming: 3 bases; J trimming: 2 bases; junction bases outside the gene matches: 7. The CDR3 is CASSPVGTVGNQPQHF. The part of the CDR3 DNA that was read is TGTGCCAGCTCACCCGTAGGGACAGTTGGCAATCAGCCC.

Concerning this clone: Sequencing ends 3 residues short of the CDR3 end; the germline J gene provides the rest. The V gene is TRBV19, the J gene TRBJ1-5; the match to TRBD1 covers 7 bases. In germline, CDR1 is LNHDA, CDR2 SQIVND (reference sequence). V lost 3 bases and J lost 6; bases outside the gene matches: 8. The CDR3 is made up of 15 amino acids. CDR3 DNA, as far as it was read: TGTGCCAGTAGTATCGGGCAGGGGGTGGGTCAGCCC. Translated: CASSIGQGVGQP. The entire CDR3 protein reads CASSIGQGVGQPQHF.

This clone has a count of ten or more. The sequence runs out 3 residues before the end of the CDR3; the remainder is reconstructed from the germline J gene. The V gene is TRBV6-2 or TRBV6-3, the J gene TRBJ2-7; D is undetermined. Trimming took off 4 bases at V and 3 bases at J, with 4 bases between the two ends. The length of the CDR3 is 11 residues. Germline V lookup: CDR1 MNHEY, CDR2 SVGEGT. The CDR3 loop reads CASSFYYEQYF. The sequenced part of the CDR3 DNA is TGTGCCAGCAGTTTTTACTACGAG.

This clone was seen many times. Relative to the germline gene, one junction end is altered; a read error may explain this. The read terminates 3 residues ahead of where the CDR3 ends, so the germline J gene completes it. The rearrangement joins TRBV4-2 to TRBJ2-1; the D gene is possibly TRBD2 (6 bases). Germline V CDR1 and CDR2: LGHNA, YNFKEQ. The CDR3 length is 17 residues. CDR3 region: CASSQDGSGSSYNEQFF. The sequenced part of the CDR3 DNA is TGCGCCAGCAGCCAAGACGGTAGCGGAAGCTCCTACAATGAG.

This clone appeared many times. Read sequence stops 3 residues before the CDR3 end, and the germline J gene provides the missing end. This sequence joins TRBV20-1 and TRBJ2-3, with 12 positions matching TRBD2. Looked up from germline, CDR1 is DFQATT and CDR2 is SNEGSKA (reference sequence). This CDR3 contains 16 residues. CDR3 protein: CSASGLAGGPWETQYF. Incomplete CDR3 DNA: TGCAGTGCTAGTGGGCTAGCGGGAGGGCCGTGGGAGACG.

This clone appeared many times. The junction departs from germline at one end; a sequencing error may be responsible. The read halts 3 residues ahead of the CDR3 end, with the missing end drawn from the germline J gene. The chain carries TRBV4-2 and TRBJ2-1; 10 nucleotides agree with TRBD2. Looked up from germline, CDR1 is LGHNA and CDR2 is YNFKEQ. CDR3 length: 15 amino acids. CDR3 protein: CASSQGPSGSYEQFF. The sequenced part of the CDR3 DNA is TGCGCCAGCAGCCAAGGGCCTAGCGGGAGCTATGAG.

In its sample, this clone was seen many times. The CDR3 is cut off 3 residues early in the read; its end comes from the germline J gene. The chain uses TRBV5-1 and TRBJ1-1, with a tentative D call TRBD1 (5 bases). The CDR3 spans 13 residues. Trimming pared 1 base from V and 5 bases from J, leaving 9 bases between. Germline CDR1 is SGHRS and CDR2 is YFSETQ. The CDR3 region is CASSLPGFTEAFF. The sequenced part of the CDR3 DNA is TGCGCCAGCAGCTTGCCAGGGTTTACTGAA.

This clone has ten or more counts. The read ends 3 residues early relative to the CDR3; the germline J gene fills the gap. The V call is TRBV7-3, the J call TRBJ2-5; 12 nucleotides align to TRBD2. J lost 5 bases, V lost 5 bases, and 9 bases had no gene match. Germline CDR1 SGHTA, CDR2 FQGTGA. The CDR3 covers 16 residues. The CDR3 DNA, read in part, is TGTGCCAGCAGCCCAACAGGACTAGCGGGATCGGAGACC. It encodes CASSPTGLAGSET. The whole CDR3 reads CASSPTGLAGSETQYF.

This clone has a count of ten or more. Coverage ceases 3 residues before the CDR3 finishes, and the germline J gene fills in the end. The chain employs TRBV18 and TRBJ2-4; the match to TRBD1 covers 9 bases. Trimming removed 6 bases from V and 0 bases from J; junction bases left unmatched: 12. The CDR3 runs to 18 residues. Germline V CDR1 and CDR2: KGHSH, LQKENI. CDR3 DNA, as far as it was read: TGTGCCAGCTCCCGAGGGACAGGGAGAGCTTTAGCCAAAAACATT. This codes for CASSRGTGRALAKNI. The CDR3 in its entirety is CASSRGTGRALAKNIQYF. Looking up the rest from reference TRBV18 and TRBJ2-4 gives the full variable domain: NAGVMQNPRHLVRRRGQEARLRCSPMKGHSHVYWYRQLPEEGLKFMVYLQKENIIDESGMPKERFSAEFPKEGPSILRIQQVVRGDSAAYFCASSRGTGRALAKNIQYFGAGTRLSVL.

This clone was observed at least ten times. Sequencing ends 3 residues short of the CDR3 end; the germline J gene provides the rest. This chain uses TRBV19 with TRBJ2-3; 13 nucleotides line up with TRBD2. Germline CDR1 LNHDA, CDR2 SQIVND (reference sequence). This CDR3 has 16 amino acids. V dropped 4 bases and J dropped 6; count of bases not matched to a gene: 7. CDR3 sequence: CASSSGLAGEGDTQYF. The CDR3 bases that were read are TGTGCCAGTAGTAGCGGACTAGCGGGAGAGGGGGATACG.

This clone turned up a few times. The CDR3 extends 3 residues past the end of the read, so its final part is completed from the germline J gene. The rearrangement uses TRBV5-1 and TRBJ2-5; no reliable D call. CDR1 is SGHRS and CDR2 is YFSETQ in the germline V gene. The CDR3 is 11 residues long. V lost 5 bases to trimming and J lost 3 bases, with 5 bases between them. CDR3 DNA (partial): TGCGCCAGCAGGTATGAAGAGACC. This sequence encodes CASRYEET. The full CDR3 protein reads CASRYEETQYF.

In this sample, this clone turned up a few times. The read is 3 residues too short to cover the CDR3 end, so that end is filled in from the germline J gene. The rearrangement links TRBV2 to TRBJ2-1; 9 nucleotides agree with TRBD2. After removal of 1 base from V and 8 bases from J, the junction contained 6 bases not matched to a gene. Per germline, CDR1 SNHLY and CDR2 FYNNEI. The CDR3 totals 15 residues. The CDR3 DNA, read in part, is TGTGCCAGCAGTGAAGGTCTAGCGGGAAGGTATGAG. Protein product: CASSEGLAGRYE. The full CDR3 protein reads CASSEGLAGRYEQFF.

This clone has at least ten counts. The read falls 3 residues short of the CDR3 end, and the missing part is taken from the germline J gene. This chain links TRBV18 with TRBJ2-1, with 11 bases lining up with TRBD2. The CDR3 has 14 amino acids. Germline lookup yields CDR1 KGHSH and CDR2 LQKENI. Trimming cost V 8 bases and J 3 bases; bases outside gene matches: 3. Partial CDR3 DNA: TGTGCCAGCGTGCTAGCGGGAGGCTACAATGAG. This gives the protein CASVLAGGYNE. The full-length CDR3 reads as CASVLAGGYNEQFF.

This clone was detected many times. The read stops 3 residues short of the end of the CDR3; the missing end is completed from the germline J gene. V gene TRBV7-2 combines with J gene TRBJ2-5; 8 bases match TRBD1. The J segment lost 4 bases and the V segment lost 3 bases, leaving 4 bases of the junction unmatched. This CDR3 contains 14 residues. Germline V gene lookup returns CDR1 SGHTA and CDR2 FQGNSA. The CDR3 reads CASSFRTGRETQYF. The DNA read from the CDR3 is TGTGCCAGCAGCTTTCGGACAGGGCGAGAGACC.

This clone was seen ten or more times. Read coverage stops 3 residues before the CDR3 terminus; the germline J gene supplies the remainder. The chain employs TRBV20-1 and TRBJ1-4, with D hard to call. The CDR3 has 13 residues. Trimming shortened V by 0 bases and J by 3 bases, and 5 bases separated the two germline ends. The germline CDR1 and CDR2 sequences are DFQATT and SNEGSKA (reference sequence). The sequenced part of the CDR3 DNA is TGCAGTGCTAGAGACGGGGCTAATGAAAAA. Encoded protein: CSARDGANEK. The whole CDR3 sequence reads CSARDGANEKLFF.